The clone carrying this T cell receptor beta chain has more than one count but fewer than ten. Germline V CDR1 and CDR2: GTSNPN, SVGIG (reference sequence). Deletions cut 2 bases from V and 3 bases from J, with 5 bases between. CDR3 size: 12 residues. This sample was taken from a study of OX40 agonist ivuxolimab in advanced cancers. This table comes from immunoSEQ multiplex PCR, and its TCRdb copy is limited to in-frame clones, with some not included. Seen here are more than 30,000 clones, roughly 86% observed once, and the top ten hold roughly 2.4%. V gene TRBV30 combines with J gene TRBJ1-5; D remains unclear. This TCR derives from an adult with an advanced solid tumor such as melanoma, head and neck, liver or kidney cancer. This material consisted of CD4+ or CD8+ T cells sorted from blood, taken in a trial of the OX40 agonist ivuxolimab. The CDR3 protein is CAWSNNNQPQHF. The CDR3 DNA sequence: TGTGCCTGGAGTAACAACAATCAGCCCCAGCATTTT.